The sequence of this T cell receptor (delta chain) was determined in a study of γδ T cells in repeated Plasmodium falciparum infection. At the level of the study: Timepoints: baseline, immediately before selected infections, and 21 days after every infection.

This clone was counted between two and nine times. The protein recorded in TCRdb matches a much larger clone and deviates from this DNA's translation at residue 16, suggesting a read error; the protein here is obtained by translating the DNA. TCRdb reprocessed the multiplex PCR reads through CATT. The sample comprises approximately 50,000 delta-chain clones, roughly 2% of which are singletons, and 24% rests with the top ten. This CDR3 comprises 21 residues. Per the germline V gene, CDR1 is TVYSNPD and CDR2 is GDNSRS (reference sequence). V gave up 5 bases and J gave up 5 bases; unmatched junction bases: 29. Flow sorting of PBMC yielded separate Vgamma9/Vdelta2+ and Vdelta2-negative gammadelta T cell populations for bulk repertoire analysis.

The clonotype comes from a pool of human donors (malaria-infected and uninfected, not separated). The chain carries TRDV3 and TRDJ1; 13 bases fit TRDD3. The J gene was missing in TCRdb and was found by matching the end of the DNA to germline. Input material: gamma-delta T cells from blood. DNA for the CDR3: TGTGCCACCTACCTTCCTTCTCTCTACTGGGGGATACGCGGTTTTTTGGATAAACTCATCTTT. Translated: CATYLPSLYWGIRGFLDKLIF.